This T cell receptor beta chain comes out of a study of cytomegalovirus exposure and HLA in healthy donors. Researchers ran the PCR with 60 Vbeta and 13 Jbeta primers. Assay: immunoSEQ multiplex PCR; the TCRdb copy retains only in-frame clones and omits some. The repertoire includes 150,000 to 200,000 clones, 75% to 80% of them detected once, and just under 6.5% sits in the top ten. The CDR3 runs 15 residues. V lost 2 bases to trimming and J lost 5 bases; unmatched junction nucleotides: 5. CDR1 and CDR2 (germline): MGHRA, YSYEKL. When sampled, the donors appeared nominally healthy, though they likely had unrecorded immune exposures.

The chain is built from TRBV4-1 and TRBJ2-7, with 11 bases that match TRBD2. The TCR comes from a man between 35 and 55 years old in good health and CMV-seropositive. The sequencing input was PBMCs. The CDR3 is CASSQPSGRRDEQYF. The CDR3 coding sequence is TGCGCCAGCAGCCAACCTAGCGGGAGGAGGGACGAGCAGTACTTC.